The 20 T cell receptor beta chains presented below share a single source sample, sequenced in a study of shared clonotypes between healthy human individuals. TCRdb keeps only in-frame clones here, not all; method: immunoSEQ multiplex PCR. The repertoire includes about 1.5 million clones, approximately 98% of them detected once, and about 0.4% sits in the top ten. The sequencing sample was made of naive CD4+ T cells sorted from blood. Subset denoted: CD45RA+ positively selected. The source is a man under 40 in good health.

The chain uses TRBV19 and TRBJ1-1; possible D gene TRBD1, 6 bases. This CDR3 region has 18 residues. The V end was cut by 7 bases, the J end by 2 bases, with 26 bases between. The germline gives CDR1 LNHDA, CDR2 SQIVND (reference sequence). The CDR3 here is CASNRGARGGRGNTEAFF. CDR3 nucleotide sequence: TGTGCCAGTAACCGGGGTGCCCGCGGGGGGCGAGGTAACACTGAAGCTTTCTTT. Looking up the rest from reference TRBV19 and TRBJ1-1 gives the full variable domain: DGGITQSPKYLFRKEGQNVTLSCEQNLNHDAMYWYRQDPGQGLRLIYYSQIVNDFQKGDIAEGYSVSREKKESFPLTVTSAQKNPTAFYLCASNRGARGGRGNTEAFFGQGTRLTVV.

Concerning this clone itself: Other nucleotide sequences in the sample specify the same CDR3. The chain joins TRBV18 to TRBJ2-7; D gene uncertain. The CDR3 runs to 13 residues. Germline loops: CDR1 KGHSH, CDR2 LQKENI. V was clipped by 4 bases and J by 0 bases, with 7 bases between them. This chain's CDR3 is CASSQGFSYEQYF. Written as DNA, the CDR3 is TGTGCCAGCTCACAGGGTTTCTCCTACGAGCAGTACTTC.

This chain uses TRBV28 with TRBJ1-1, with a weak D call TRBD1 (6 bases). Per germline, CDR1 MDHEN and CDR2 SYDVKM. V was trimmed by 7 bases and J by 5 bases, leaving 20 bases between them. The CDR3 has 15 residues. CDR3 amino acids: CASISSGGGMTEAFF. The CDR3 region has the DNA TGTGCCAGCATTTCATCCGGGGGGGGCATGACTGAAGCTTTCTTT.

This clone was found once. The CDR3 DNA follows: TGTGCCAGCTCACCCGACCCCGGGAGGGCCTCAGATACGCAGTATTTT. Its protein product is CASSPDPGRASDTQYF. The chain is built from TRBV18 and TRBJ2-3; 8 bases agree with TRBD2. The junction had 9 bases not matched to a gene; V was cut back by 3 bases and J by 4 bases. Germline CDR1 KGHSH, CDR2 LQKENI. This CDR3 has 16 residues.

The rearrangement joins TRBV11-3 to TRBJ2-3, with TRBD2 matching 9 bases. Germline loops: CDR1 SGHNT, CDR2 YENEEA. V lost 3 bases and J lost 4; bases outside the gene matches: 8. The CDR3 loop spans 16 amino acids. The CDR3 DNA sequence: TGTGCCAGCAGCTTTAGCGGGAGATCCGGCGCAGATACGCAGTATTTT. Its protein product is CASSFSGRSGADTQYF.

This rearrangement joins TRBV11-3 to TRBJ2-5; TRBD1 agrees at 11 bases. This CDR3 comprises 15 residues. V trimming: 5 bases; J trimming: 5 bases; junction bases outside the gene matches: 7. The germline V gene has CDR1 SGHNT and CDR2 YENEEA. The CDR3 bases are TGTGCCAGCAGCGTCGGGACAGGGGGTCTCGAGACCCAGTACTTC. Protein product: CASSVGTGGLETQYF.

A remark on this clone: Other nucleotide sequences from this sample produce the same CDR3. The gene calls are TRBV27 and TRBJ1-5, with TRBD1 as a possible D gene (6 bases). Trimming stripped 6 bases from V and 4 bases from J, with 10 bases between. There are 13 residues in the CDR3. Germline V gives CDR1 MNHEY, CDR2 SMNVEV (reference sequence). The CDR3 bases are TGTGCCAGCAGGAAACAGGGTAATCAGCCCCAGCATTTT. It is translated as CASRKQGNQPQHF.

The chain carries TRBV10-1 and TRBJ2-3, with 10 nucleotides matching TRBD2. V dropped 5 bases and J dropped 4; count of bases not matched to a gene: 6. The CDR3 has 15 residues. Germline CDR1 reads WNHNN; CDR2 reads SYGVQD (reference sequence). CDR3 bases: TGCGCCAGCAGTTCTAGCGGGAGCCCTCCAGATACGCAGTATTTT. Its protein is CASSSSGSPPDTQYF.

The CDR3, as DNA: TGTGCCAGCAGCTTAGGTCGGATCGGGAGAGCCCACGAGCAGTACTTC. Protein: CASSLGRIGRAHEQYF. The chain uses TRBV7-2 and TRBJ2-7, with D possibly matching TRBD2 (6 bases). From germline, CDR1 is SGHTA and CDR2 FQGNSA. Trimming stripped 1 base from V and 5 bases from J, with 18 bases between. The CDR3 consists of 16 residues.

This clone was found a few times. The chain is built from TRBV2 and TRBJ2-2; D gene unclear. CDR1 and CDR2 from the germline V gene are SNHLY and FYNNEI. V was trimmed by 3 bases and J by 0 bases, leaving 20 bases between them. The length of the CDR3 is 19 residues. The CDR3, as DNA: TGTGCCAGCAGTGACCCTTACGTTCGCAGCGCCCCGAACACCGGGGAGCTGTTTTTT. This translates into CASSDPYVRSAPNTGELFF.

The chain links TRBV9 to TRBJ1-4; D gene ambiguous. CDR1 is SGDLS, CDR2 YYNGEE, per germline. This CDR3 is 15 amino acids long. Trimming left V 3 bases short and J 5 bases short, with 14 bases between. The CDR3 spells CASSDSDGRNEKLFF. The CDR3, as DNA: TGTGCCAGCAGCGACTCGGACGGGAGGAATGAAAAACTGTTTTTT.

This clone was seen a few times. This chain links TRBV27 with TRBJ2-1; 14 bases match TRBD2. Unmatched junction bases numbered 12, after V lost 5 bases and J lost 9 bases. In germline, CDR1 is MNHEY, CDR2 SMNVEV (reference sequence). CDR3 length equals 17 residues. The DNA of the CDR3 is TGTGCCAGCAGTGGGACCGGGACTAGCGGGAGTAAGGGTGAGCAGTTCTTC. This translates into CASSGTGTSGSKGEQFF.

J is TRBJ1-4 and V is TRBV19; D may be TRBD1 (5 bases). The CDR3 runs to 14 residues. V dropped 7 bases and J dropped 5 bases, with 14 bases sitting between them. Germline CDR1 reads LNHDA; CDR2 reads SQIVND (reference sequence). The CDR3, as DNA: TGTGCCAGTATGAGGGGCAGTTGGAATGAAAAACTGTTTTTT. It is translated as CASMRGSWNEKLFF.

This chain joins TRBV28 and TRBJ1-5; D unclear. The ends were cut back, 2 bases at V and 0 bases at J, with 11 bases in the middle. Per the germline V gene, CDR1 is MDHEN and CDR2 is SYDVKM. The CDR3 runs to 16 residues. CDR3 in DNA: TGTGCCAGCAGTTTAGGCGGCTTCATTAGCAATCAGCCCCAGCATTTT. Residues: CASSLGGFISNQPQHF.

The chain links TRBV12-5 to TRBJ2-5; perhaps TRBD1 as D (6 bases). Germline V lookup: CDR1 LGHNT, CDR2 FRNRAP. The V gene lost 4 bases and the J gene lost 5 bases, with 11 bases spanning the gap. The CDR3 is made up of 13 amino acids. This CDR3 reads CASGSAGAETQYF. In DNA form, the CDR3 reads TGTGCTAGTGGTTCCGCAGGGGCTGAGACCCAGTACTTC.

This clone was detected only a few times. The same CDR3 is also encoded by other DNA sequences in this sample. The chain is built from TRBV2 and TRBJ2-5; weak D call: TRBD1 (6 bases). V lost 4 bases, J lost 1 base, and 7 bases lay in between. The CDR3 covers 13 residues. CDR1 and CDR2 (germline): SNHLY, FYNNEI. CDR3 residues: CASSGTVQETQYF. In DNA, the CDR3 is TGTGCCAGCAGTGGGACAGTCCAAGAGACCCAGTACTTC.

The V and J genes are TRBV12-2 and TRBJ2-3; the tabulated D call, TRBD1, remains unverified against the DNA. TRBV12-2 constitutes a pseudogene. The CDR3 runs to 15 residues. The CDR3 DNA is TGTGCAAGTCGCTTATTGCAGGGATCCTCAGATACGCAGTATTTT. Its protein is CASRLLQGSSDTQYF.

As regards this clone: This may stem from a read error, because a much larger clone lies one nucleotide away. The CDR3 here is CASSQETQYF. The CDR3 coding sequence is TGTGCCAGCAGTCAAGAGACCCAGTACTTC. This chain connects TRBV28 to TRBJ2-5; no definite D call. The germline CDR1 and CDR2 sequences are MDHEN and SYDVKM. The V gene lost 5 bases and the J gene lost 2 bases, with 0 bases spanning the gap. The CDR3 contains 10 residues.

On this clone itself: The sample carries other DNA sequences with the same CDR3. V usage is TRBV19 and J usage is TRBJ1-5, with unresolved D. The V and J ends lost 6 bases and 1 base respectively, with 4 bases between them. Looked up from germline, CDR1 is LNHDA and CDR2 is SQIVND (reference sequence). The CDR3 consists of 12 residues. In nucleotides, the CDR3 is TGTGCCAGTAGCGGCAGCAATCAGCCCCAGCATTTT. Protein: CASSGSNQPQHF.

The chain combines TRBV7-2 with TRBJ2-7; D ambiguous. Germline V gives CDR1 SGHTA, CDR2 FQGNSA. The ends were cut back, 5 bases at V and 1 base at J, with 12 bases in the middle. The CDR3 has 14 amino acids. The CDR3 here is CASSPALGSYEQYF. CDR3 nucleotide sequence: TGTGCCAGCAGCCCCGCTCTCGGGTCCTACGAGCAGTACTTC.